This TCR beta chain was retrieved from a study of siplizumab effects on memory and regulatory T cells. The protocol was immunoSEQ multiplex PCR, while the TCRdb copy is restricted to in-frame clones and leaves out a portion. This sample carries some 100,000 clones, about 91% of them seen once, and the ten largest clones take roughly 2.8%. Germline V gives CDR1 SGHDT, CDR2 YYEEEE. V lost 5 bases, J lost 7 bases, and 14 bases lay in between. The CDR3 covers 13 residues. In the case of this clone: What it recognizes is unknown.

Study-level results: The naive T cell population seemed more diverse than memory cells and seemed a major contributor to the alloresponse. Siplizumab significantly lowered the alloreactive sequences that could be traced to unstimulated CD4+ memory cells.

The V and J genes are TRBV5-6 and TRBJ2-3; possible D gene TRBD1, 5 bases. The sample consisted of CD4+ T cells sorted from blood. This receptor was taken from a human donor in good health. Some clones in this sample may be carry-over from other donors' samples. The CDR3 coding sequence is TGTGCCAGCAGGTCAGGGATGTCAAATACGCAGTATTTT. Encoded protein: CASRSGMSNTQYF.